This T cell receptor beta chain was identified in a study of blood T cells in healthy people across ages. Study conclusions and caveats: Both naive CD4+ cell counts and diversity were greater in long-lived donors than in aged donors.

Researchers report isolating at least 6.5 million PBMCs per sample. CDR1 and CDR2 from the germline V gene are KGHSH and LQKENI. Trimming took off 3 bases at V and 0 bases at J, with 6 bases between the two ends. The CDR3 runs 14 residues. Concerning this clonotype: Its antigen remains unidentified.

PCR was performed a second time for about 6 to 11 cycles using a sample-barcoded 5' primer and a J-beta primer mix. TCRdb reanalysed the 5' RACE reads using MiXCR and keeps one entry per CDR3 protein. The table has 1.2 million to 1.5 million distinct CDR3 sequences, 42% seen once. J is TRBJ1-3 and V is TRBV18; D gene unclear. The sample was blood. This sequence originates from a woman aged 18-29 years in good health. The CDR3 protein is CASSPSGSGNTIYF. CDR3 DNA sequence: TGTGCCAGCTCACCGTCGGGCTCTGGAAACACCATATATTTT.